One sample yielded the 15 T cell receptor beta chains listed below, sequenced in a study of monozygotic twins with inflammatory bowel disease. Each CDR3 protein gets one entry in TCRdb, which reprocessed the 5' RACE reads and gives no DNA. Its clone listing holds about 210,000 distinct CDR3 sequences. Sequencing was performed on blood. The origin of the receptors is a human donor with ulcerative colitis or Crohn's disease, or a healthy co-twin of an affected twin (not recorded which).

This sequence joins TRBV2 and TRBJ2-2; TCRdb indicates TRBD2, and absent DNA this call remains unverified. The CDR3 is 15 amino acids. Germline V CDR1 and CDR2: SNHLY, FYNNEI. CDR3 in amino acids: CASSDPSPNTGELFF.

The chain employs TRBV7-4 and TRBJ2-7; the D call of TRBD2 rests on TCRdb alone, since no DNA is present to check it. The CDR3 is 12 residues long. Germline lookup yields CDR1 SGHVT and CDR2 SQSDAQ. CDR3 in amino acids: CASSSEGYEQYF.

This chain uses TRBV4-2 with TRBJ1-2. The CDR3 is 14 residues long. Germline CDR1 and CDR2: LGHNA and YNFKEQ. CDR3 loop: CASSESGANYGYTF.

The chain couples TRBV5-1 to TRBJ2-7; the D gene TCRdb calls, TRBD1, cannot be checked with no DNA. CDR3 length equals 14 residues. From germline, CDR1 is SGHRS and CDR2 YFSETQ. The CDR3 reads CASSSGQGAYEQYF.

The chain uses TRBV5-1 and TRBJ1-6. This CDR3 is built from 18 residues. CDR1 and CDR2 (germline): SGHRS, YFSETQ. CDR3 protein: CASSLDGSRRSYNSPLHF.

V and J are TRBV20-1 and TRBJ2-3. Germline V lookup: CDR1 DFQATT, CDR2 SNEGSKA (reference sequence). The CDR3 runs 12 residues. The chain's CDR3 is CSARVSSDTQYF.

The gene calls are TRBV6-5 and TRBJ2-1. This CDR3 is 15 amino acids long. Germline values: CDR1 MNHEY, CDR2 SVGAGI. CDR3 sequence reads: CASSQLGFPTNEQFF.

The chain uses TRBV27 and TRBJ1-5; TCRdb picks TRBD1, but there is no DNA to check that call. Germline V gene data show CDR1 as MNHEY and CDR2 as SMNVEV (reference sequence). This CDR3 spans 15 amino acids. The CDR3 is CASSLYTPYGQPQHF.

The J gene is TRBJ1-4, the V gene TRBV11-2; TCRdb gives TRBD1 as the D gene, but with no DNA this cannot be confirmed. The CDR3 consists of 19 residues. From germline, CDR1 is SGHAT and CDR2 FQNNGV. The CDR3 sequence: CASSHDRTGDSEVYEKLFF.

This chain joins TRBV7-9 and TRBJ1-4. The CDR3 spans 16 residues. CDR1 is SEHNR, CDR2 FQNEAQ, per germline (reference sequence). Here the CDR3 reads CASSFHTGAQREKLFF.

The CDR3 loop is CASSERVRGEQYF. The V call is TRBV25-1, the J call TRBJ2-7; TCRdb gives TRBD1 as the D gene, but with no DNA this cannot be confirmed. Germline CDR1 and CDR2: MGHDK and SYGVNS. CDR3 size: 13 residues.

The V and J genes are TRBV19 and TRBJ1-2. Per germline, CDR1 LNHDA and CDR2 SQIVND (reference sequence). The length of the CDR3 is 17 residues. The CDR3 loop reads CASSMPAETARLAGYTF.

The chain joins TRBV9 to TRBJ2-1. CDR3 length: 17 residues. Germline loops: CDR1 SGDLS, CDR2 YYNGEE. CDR3 residues: CASSVGVTQWSYNEQFF.

The chain links TRBV5-1 to TRBJ1-5. This CDR3 is built from 13 residues. Germline-derived CDR1 and CDR2 are SGHRS and YFSETQ. The CDR3: CASSLGENQPQHF.

The rearrangement links TRBV11-2 to TRBJ2-3; the D call of TRBD1 rests on TCRdb alone, since no DNA is present to check it. Germline V CDR1 and CDR2: SGHAT, FQNNGV. The CDR3 loop spans 19 amino acids. The CDR3 loop reads CASSPTPLGYRGPTDTQYF.